The source of this T cell receptor (beta chain) is a study of blood T cell repertoires in COVID-19. J was trimmed by 3 bases and V by 4 bases; bases with no gene match: 5. CDR3 size: 15 residues. Germline V lookup: CDR1 SGHRS, CDR2 YFSETQ. Clones were read by immunoSEQ multiplex PCR, and TCRdb kept only the in-frame ones, dropping some. The table lists roughly 480,000 clones, roughly 87% of them singletons. This clonotype was sampled from a man between 18 and 29 years old with COVID-19, enrolled during active disease. Material for sequencing was peripheral blood. The rearrangement uses TRBV5-1 and TRBJ2-7; TRBD1 matches at 12 bases. This CDR3 reads CASSEGTGGIYEQYF. CDR3 DNA sequence: TGCGCCAGCAGCGAAGGGACAGGGGGCATCTACGAGCAGTACTTC.